Below are 32 T cell receptor beta chains sequenced from a single sample in a study of breast tumors, draining lymph nodes, adjacent tissues. TCRdb reprocessed the multiplex PCR reads via MiXCR and lists one record per CDR3 protein. The repertoire holds around 250,000 distinct CDR3 sequences, with less than 35% as singletons. Breast cancer patients provided tissue from their axillary draining lymph nodes. The sample taken for sequencing was axillary lymph node tissue. The receptors shown here come from a female donor with breast cancer. Some clones in this sample may be carry-over from other donors' samples.

This clonotype was recorded a few times. This chain connects TRBV28 to TRBJ1-6; D perhaps matches TRBD1 (6 bases). V shed 2 bases and J shed 5 bases, with 7 bases lying between them. The CDR3 runs 14 residues. Germline-derived CDR1 and CDR2 are MDHEN and SYDVKM. The CDR3: CASSLDRNNSPLHF. The CDR3 nucleotides are TGTGCCAGCAGTTTAGACAGGAATAATTCACCCCTCCACTTT.

The chain recombines TRBV20-1 with TRBJ1-3; no clear D. The CDR3 is 11 amino acids. The germline CDR1 and CDR2 sequences are DFQATT and SNEGSKA (reference sequence). V gave up 4 bases and J gave up 0 bases, with 1 base separating them. CDR3: CSAISGNTIYF. As DNA, the CDR3 is TGCAGTGCTATCTCTGGAAACACCATATATTTT.

This clonotype was counted ten times or more. The J gene is TRBJ2-1, the V gene TRBV5-1, with 9 bases that match TRBD1. Trimming cost V 1 base and J 5 bases; bases outside gene matches: 7. The CDR3 contains 16 residues. Germline lookup yields CDR1 SGHRS and CDR2 YFSETQ. DNA of the CDR3: TGCGCCAGCAGCTTGAGCCGGGACAGGGCCAACAATGAGCAGTTCTTC. Its translation is CASSLSRDRANNEQFF.

This clonotype showed up many times. The rearrangement uses TRBV20-1 and TRBJ1-2; TRBD1 is a possible D gene (5 bases). CDR3 length: 12 residues. From germline, CDR1 is DFQATT and CDR2 SNEGSKA (reference sequence). The V and J ends lost 1 base and 4 bases respectively, with 7 bases between them. The CDR3 nucleotides read TGCAGTGCTAGAGGAGACAGCTATGGCTACACCTTC. This translates into CSARGDSYGYTF.

The J gene is TRBJ1-4, the V gene TRBV7-2; possible D gene TRBD1, 6 bases. The V end was cut by 5 bases, the J end by 0 bases, with 25 bases between. CDR3 length equals 20 residues. Germline lookup yields CDR1 SGHTA and CDR2 FQGNSA. The CDR3 DNA follows: TGTGCCAGCAGCCAAGTCAGACCCGGGACATTTGCCTCAACTAATGAAAAACTGTTTTTT. Residues: CASSQVRPGTFASTNEKLFF. Using reference TRBV7-2 and TRBJ1-4 for the parts outside the CDR3, the full variable domain is GAGVSQSPSNKVTEKGKDVELRCDPISGHTALYWYRQSLGQGLEFLIYFQGNSAPDKSGLPSDRFSAERTGGSVSTLTIQRTQQEDSAVYLCASSQVRPGTFASTNEKLFFGSGTQLSVL.

Turning to this clonotype: Mismatch with germline at one junction end may stem from a read error. This chain connects TRBV3-1 to TRBJ2-3, with D hard to call. There are 13 residues in the CDR3. Looked up from germline, CDR1 is LGHDT and CDR2 is YNNKEL (reference sequence). The CDR3 region has the DNA TGTGCCAGCAGCCAAGATGGAGCTTCGGCCCAGTGTTTT. This gives the protein CASSQDGASAQCF.

Remarks on this clonotype: Given a much more abundant clone one base away, this may be a read error. The rearrangement links TRBV4-1 to TRBJ2-1; 8 nucleotides match TRBD2. Germline CDR1 MGHRA, CDR2 YSYEKL. This CDR3 is built from 17 residues. CDR3 residues: CASSHSPGLDFHNEQFF. The CDR3 DNA is TGTGCCAGCAGCCATTCTCCGGGACTAGACTTTCACAATGAGCAGTTCTTC.

This clonotype was seen repeatedly, ten times or more. CDR3 sequence (DNA): TGTGCCAGCAGCTTAAACGGGCCATATGGCTACACCTTC. It translates to CASSLNGPYGYTF. This chain joins TRBV7-9 and TRBJ1-2; D ambiguous. CDR1 is SEHNR and CDR2 is FQNEAQ in the germline V gene (reference sequence). Trimming took 2 bases from V and 5 from J, leaving 9 bases between them. The length of the CDR3 is 13 residues.

This clonotype was picked up many times. The rearrangement joins TRBV24-1 to TRBJ2-1; 8 positions agree with TRBD1. The CDR3 is 19 amino acids. Trimming cost V 7 bases and J 4 bases; bases outside gene matches: 20. The V gene's germline CDR1 is KGHDR and CDR2 SFDVKD. In DNA form, the CDR3 reads TGTGCCACCAGCACCCCCGGGACAGGACAGGGCAGGGGGTACAATGAGCAGTTCTTC. Its translation is CATSTPGTGQGRGYNEQFF.

This rearrangement joins TRBV28 to TRBJ1-6; D unclear. The CDR3 loop spans 14 amino acids. Germline V gene sequence: CDR1 MDHEN, CDR2 SYDVKM. Trimming cost V 3 bases and J 0 bases, with 3 bases left between them. The CDR3 nucleotides are TGTGCCAGCAGTTTTAGCTCCTATAATTCACCCCTCCACTTT. This translates into CASSFSSYNSPLHF.

Comment on this clonotype: This could be a read error, since a much larger clone is one nucleotide away. V usage is TRBV7-2 and J usage is TRBJ2-3; D call uncertain. V shed 1 base and J shed 4 bases, with 12 bases lying between them. Germline CDR1 SGHTA, CDR2 FQGNSA. The CDR3 is 15 amino acids. Here the CDR3 reads CTSSLEGLGADTQYF. DNA for the CDR3: TGTACCAGCAGCTTAGAAGGGTTAGGAGCAGATACGCAGTATTTT.

A word on this clonotype: Lacking the conserved final phenylalanine or tryptophan, this CDR3 likely reflects a read error. The V and J genes are TRBV6-5 and TRBJ2-1, with D hard to call. Germline V gene sequence: CDR1 MNHEY, CDR2 SVGAGI. Trimming shortened V by 6 bases and J by 4 bases, and 10 bases separated the two germline ends. This CDR3 has 13 amino acids. This chain's CDR3 is CASRPDRYNEQFL. The CDR3 nucleotides read TGTGCCAGCAGACCGGACCGATACAATGAGCAGTTCCTC.

This clonotype was detected ten times or more. This chain connects TRBV7-3 to TRBJ2-3; 7 bases fit TRBD2. Germline trimming cut 4 bases from V and 2 bases from J; bases unmatched to any gene: 6. The CDR3 has 15 amino acids. Germline assignment: CDR1 SGHTA and CDR2 FQGTGA. In DNA form, the CDR3 reads TGTGCCAGCAGCTCTGCGGGAGCAGACACAGATACGCAGTATTTT. Protein sequence: CASSSAGADTDTQYF. Full variable domain (remainder filled in from reference TRBV7-3 and TRBJ2-3): GAGVSQTPSNKVTEKGKYVELRCDPISGHTALYWYRQSLGQGPEFLIYFQGTGAADDSGLPNDRFFAVRPEGSVSTLKIQRTERGDSAVYLCASSSAGADTDTQYFGPGTRLTVL.

Ten or more counts support this clonotype. Since the CDR3 does not end with the conserved phenylalanine or tryptophan, this likely comes from a read error. The DNA is left out, because the CDR3 cannot be placed on it with certainty; the CDR3 is given as TCRdb lists it. The chain carries TRBV29-1 and TRBJ2-1; the table's D gene call, TRBD1, was not cross checked with the DNA. The CDR3 is 11 amino acids in total, end residues counted. From germline, CDR1 is SQVTM and CDR2 ANQGSEA. Here the CDR3 reads CSVGEGHKLHL.

The chain recombines TRBV15 with TRBJ1-5, with D tentatively TRBD1 (6 bases). This CDR3 is built from 15 residues. The germline V gene has CDR1 LNHNV and CDR2 YYDKDF (reference sequence). Between the trimmed V and J ends, which lost 3 bases and 7 bases, there was a span of 16 bases. The CDR3 DNA is TGTGCCACCAGCAGTATAACAGGGTCAATCCAGCCCCAGCATTTT. This translates into CATSSITGSIQPQHF.

Comment on this clonotype: This may stem from a read error, because a much larger clone lies one nucleotide away. This chain joins TRBV3-2 and TRBJ2-7. TRBV3-2 is annotated as a pseudogene. The CDR3 has 12 amino acids. The CDR3 protein is CVSSQLKREQYF. The CDR3 nucleotides read TGTGTCAGCAGCCAACTAAAAAGGGAGCAGTACTTC.

Turning to this clonotype: The final CDR3 position lacks the conserved phenylalanine or tryptophan, pointing to a likely read error. Because the CDR3's place on the DNA is in doubt, the DNA is left out and the CDR3 is given as listed by TCRdb. This CDR3 reads CASSWDRN. The chain links TRBV2 to TRBJ1-2; the table's D call, TRBD1, has no DNA check behind it. 8 amino acids form the CDR3, both terminal residues included. Germline lookup yields CDR1 SNHLY and CDR2 FYNNEI.

There are many counts of this clonotype. The chain joins TRBV12-3 or TRBV12-4 to TRBJ2-2; 14 nucleotides match TRBD2. The CDR3 has 18 residues. After removal of 4 bases from V and 2 bases from J, the junction contained 6 bases not matched to a gene. The CDR3 loop reads CASSSGTSGGGNTGELFF. The DNA of the CDR3 is TGTGCCAGCAGTTCGGGGACTAGCGGGGGTGGAAACACCGGGGAGCTGTTTTTT.

The rearrangement uses TRBV12-3 or TRBV12-4 and TRBJ1-5; D uncertain. This CDR3 has 14 residues. V lost 5 bases to trimming and J lost 6 bases, with 14 bases between them. DNA for the CDR3: TGTGCCAGCAGTGCTAGGGAGGGCAGTCAGCCCCAGCATTTT. Its protein is CASSAREGSQPQHF.

This rearrangement joins TRBV20-1 to TRBJ2-7; 16 nucleotides agree with TRBD2. From germline, CDR1 is DFQATT and CDR2 SNEGSKA (reference sequence). Trimming cost V 6 bases and J 4 bases; bases outside gene matches: 9. The CDR3 extends over 16 amino acids. CDR3 in amino acids: CSASGTSGRGRYEQYF. CDR3 nucleotide sequence: TGCAGTGCGTCCGGGACTAGCGGGAGGGGAAGGTACGAGCAGTACTTC.

This chain joins TRBV20-1 and TRBJ1-2, with 9 bases that match TRBD1. The CDR3 has 15 amino acids. Losses at the gene ends were 0 bases for V and 4 bases for J; bases not matched to a gene: 6. Germline CDR1 reads DFQATT; CDR2 reads SNEGSKA (reference sequence). CDR3 in DNA: TGCAGTGCTAGAGATTTGGACAGGGGCCTCTATGGCTACACCTTC. It is translated as CSARDLDRGLYGYTF.

This clonotype was recorded only once. The CDR3 is CASSAEVRLAGAYEQYF. The CDR3 DNA reads TGTGCCAGCAGCGCAGAGGTGAGACTAGCGGGGGCCTACGAGCAGTACTTC. This sequence joins TRBV11-2 and TRBJ2-7; 12 bases fit TRBD2. This CDR3 has 17 amino acids. Looked up from germline, CDR1 is SGHAT and CDR2 is FQNNGV. The junction had 10 bases not matched to a gene; V was cut back by 5 bases and J by 2 bases. Combining the CDR3 with reference TRBV11-2 and TRBJ2-7 gives the whole variable domain EAGVAQSPRYKIIEKRQSVAFWCNPISGHATLYWYQQILGQGPKLLIQFQNNGVVDDSQLPKDRFSAERLKGVDSTLKIQPAKLEDSAVYLCASSAEVRLAGAYEQYFGPGTRLTVT.

This clonotype came up a few times. This chain connects TRBV19 to TRBJ1-1; 7 bases line up with TRBD1. J was trimmed by 3 bases and V by 6 bases; bases with no gene match: 4. This CDR3 has 13 residues. The germline gives CDR1 LNHDA, CDR2 SQIVND (reference sequence). The CDR3 protein is CASSRQGYTEAFF. The CDR3 region has the DNA TGTGCCAGTAGCAGACAGGGATACACTGAAGCTTTCTTT.

This clonotype was seen many times. CDR3 nucleotides: TGTGCCAGCAAACTAAGTGCTTCACCCCTCCACTTT. Amino acids: CASKLSASPLHF. The V and J genes are TRBV6-2 or TRBV6-3 and TRBJ1-6; no clear D. CDR3 length: 12 residues. Trimming took off 7 bases at V and 9 bases at J, with 10 bases between the two ends. Germline values: CDR1 MNHEY, CDR2 SVGEGT.

Points on this clonotype: The germline gene is not matched at one end of the junction; a read error may be the cause. J is TRBJ2-5 and V is TRBV6-5; 10 nucleotides line up with TRBD1. The germline V gene has CDR1 MNHEY and CDR2 SVGAGI. CDR3 length: 18 amino acids. This chain's CDR3 is CASSHSPGQGMGSETQYF. CDR3 nucleotide sequence: TGTGCCAGCAGTCACTCGCCGGGACAGGGGATGGGGTCGGAGACCCAGTACTTC.

This clonotype was seen only a few times. One end of the junction is discordant with germline, which a read error may explain. The CDR3 is CASSPQGYNDQFF. CDR3 DNA sequence: TGCGCCAGCAGTCCACAGGGATACAATGACCAGTTCTTC. The chain uses TRBV5-1 and TRBJ2-1, with D tentatively TRBD1 (6 bases). The germline gives CDR1 SGHRS, CDR2 YFSETQ. CDR3 length: 13 amino acids.

This clonotype has ten or more counts. The V call is TRBV6-6, the J call TRBJ2-7; 8 bases line up with TRBD1. Germline V gene lookup returns CDR1 MNHNY and CDR2 SVGAGI (reference sequence). The CDR3 spans 13 residues. V shed 7 bases and J 2 bases; nucleotides not matched to a gene: 4. As DNA, the CDR3 is TGTGCCAGCACCTGGGACAGGACCTACGAGCAGTACTTC. It codes for CASTWDRTYEQYF.

This clonotype was seen a few times. V is TRBV18 and J is TRBJ2-3, with 7 bases aligning to TRBD1. CDR1 and CDR2 from the germline V gene are KGHSH and LQKENI. V lost 3 bases to trimming and J lost 0 bases; unmatched junction nucleotides: 12. The CDR3 length is 18 residues. CDR3 region: CASSPRPPGQTSTDTQYF. In DNA form, the CDR3 reads TGTGCCAGCTCACCGCGGCCCCCGGGACAGACTAGCACAGATACGCAGTATTTT.

V is TRBV7-2 and J is TRBJ1-5; possible D gene TRBD1, 6 bases. The CDR3 is made up of 14 amino acids. The V end lost 1 base, the J end lost 2 bases, and 6 bases lay between the germline ends. Germline loops: CDR1 SGHTA, CDR2 FQGNSA. The CDR3: CASSLDRGNQPQHF. In DNA, the CDR3 is TGTGCCAGCAGCTTAGACAGGGGCAATCAGCCCCAGCATTTT. Full variable domain (missing parts from reference TRBV7-2 and TRBJ1-5): GAGVSQSPSNKVTEKGKDVELRCDPISGHTALYWYRQSLGQGLEFLIYFQGNSAPDKSGLPSDRFSAERTGGSVSTLTIQRTQQEDSAVYLCASSLDRGNQPQHFGDGTRLSIL.

There are many counts of this clonotype. The gene calls are TRBV24-1 and TRBJ2-3; D call uncertain. This CDR3 has 14 amino acids. Germline V gives CDR1 KGHDR, CDR2 SFDVKD. Trimming took off 1 base at V and 5 bases at J, with 9 bases between the two ends. The CDR3 nucleotides read TGTGCCACCAGTGATTTTAGGTCTGGAGATACGCAGTATTTT. As protein: CATSDFRSGDTQYF.

This clonotype has ten or more counts. The chain couples TRBV2 to TRBJ2-5, with 9 bases lining up with TRBD2. This CDR3 contains 13 residues. V lost 8 bases, J lost 3 bases, and 4 bases stayed unmatched. CDR1 and CDR2 (germline): SNHLY, FYNNEI. Here the CDR3 DNA reads TGTGCCAGCGCTGGCGGGAGGGAAGAGACCCAGTACTTC. Translation: CASAGGREETQYF.

This clonotype was recorded at least ten times. The rearrangement uses TRBV19 and TRBJ1-2, with TRBD1 identical over 8 bases. The CDR3 runs 14 residues. Germline V lookup: CDR1 LNHDA, CDR2 SQIVND (reference sequence). Trimming at V came to 5 bases and at J to 5 bases, leaving 7 bases not matched to a gene. This CDR3 reads CASSFRGQRYGYTF. The DNA of the CDR3 is TGTGCCAGTAGTTTCAGGGGGCAAAGATATGGCTACACCTTC.